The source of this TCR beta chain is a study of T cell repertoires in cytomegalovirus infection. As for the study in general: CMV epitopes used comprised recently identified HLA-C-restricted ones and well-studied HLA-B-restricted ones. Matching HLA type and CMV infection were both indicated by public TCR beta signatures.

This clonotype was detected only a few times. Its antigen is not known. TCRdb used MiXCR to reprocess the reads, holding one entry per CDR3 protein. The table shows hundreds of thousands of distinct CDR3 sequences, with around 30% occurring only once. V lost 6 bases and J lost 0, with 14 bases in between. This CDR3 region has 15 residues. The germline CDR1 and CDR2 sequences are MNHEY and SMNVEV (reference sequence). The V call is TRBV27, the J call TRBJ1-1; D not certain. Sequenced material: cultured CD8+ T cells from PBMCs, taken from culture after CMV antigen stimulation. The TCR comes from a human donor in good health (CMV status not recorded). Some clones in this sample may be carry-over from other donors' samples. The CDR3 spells CASRPAGGLNTEAFF. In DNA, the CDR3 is TGTGCCAGCAGGCCAGCGGGAGGGCTGAACACTGAAGCTTTCTTT.